This T cell receptor (beta chain) originates from a study of regulatory T cells in long-lasting Graves disease. Construction of the TCR beta libraries employed iRepertoire HTBI primers in conjunction with Arm-PCR of CDR3 regions. TCRdb recomputed calls from the multiplex PCR reads with MiXCR, one row per CDR3 protein. The sample includes more than 650,000 distinct CDR3 sequences, 25% to 30% of them seen just once. Germline lookup yields CDR1 MDHEN and CDR2 SYDVKM. Trimming cost V 3 bases and J 5 bases; bases outside gene matches: 5. The CDR3 loop spans 15 amino acids. The time point here: persistent/refractory GD, antithyroid drugs over 5 years with positive TRAb. Scientists built the TCR library using RNA that was extracted from PBMCs.

The sample here was peripheral blood mononuclear cells (PBMCs), taken when the disease was refractory, from a patient treated with antithyroid drugs. This clonotype originated in a female donor with Graves disease. V is TRBV28 and J is TRBJ2-5; 11 positions agree with TRBD2. Here the CDR3 DNA reads TGTGCCAGCAGTTTGGAACTAGCGGGAGCGGAGACCCAGTACTTC. It encodes CASSLELAGAETQYF.